The 24 T cell receptor beta chains reported below all come from one sample, sequenced in a study of shared clonotypes between healthy human individuals. Measured with immunoSEQ multiplex PCR; TCRdb has only the in-frame clones, and not every one. The sample shows roughly 1,600,000 clones, about 98.5% of them seen only once. The sample consisted of naive CD4+ T cells sorted from blood. Subset indicated: CD45RA+ positively selected. These receptors came from a young man in good health.

V usage is TRBV28 and J usage is TRBJ1-1; D not resolved. V gave up 3 bases and J gave up 0 bases, with 5 bases separating them. CDR3 length equals 13 residues. CDR1 is MDHEN and CDR2 is SYDVKM in the germline V gene. In DNA, the CDR3 is TGTGCCAGCAGTTTTGTGATGAACACTGAAGCTTTCTTT. This translates into CASSFVMNTEAFF.

The chain joins TRBV9 to TRBJ2-1, with 7 bases that match TRBD2. The CDR3 covers 17 residues. The germline V gene encodes CDR1 SGDLS and CDR2 YYNGEE. Trimming cost V 0 bases and J 6 bases; bases outside gene matches: 12. CDR3 residues: CASSVDPSAGVLNEQFF. As DNA, the CDR3 is TGTGCCAGCAGCGTAGACCCCTCTGCGGGAGTTCTCAATGAGCAGTTCTTC.

The chain links TRBV5-1 to TRBJ2-5; 10 bases are a match to TRBD2. CDR1 and CDR2 from the germline V gene are SGHRS and YFSETQ. This CDR3 spans 15 amino acids. V dropped 0 bases and J dropped 5; count of bases not matched to a gene: 4. The CDR3 DNA reads TGCGCCAGCAGCTTGGGGAGCGGGAGGGATGAGACCCAGTACTTC. This gives the protein CASSLGSGRDETQYF.

Only one count was recorded for this clone. The rearrangement links TRBV29-1 to TRBJ1-1; D not resolved. V lost 6 bases, J lost 0 bases, and 14 bases lay in between. CDR1 and CDR2 from the germline V gene are SQVTM and ANQGSEA. The CDR3 extends over 14 amino acids. CDR3 in DNA: TGCAGCGTGCGCACATCCGGCCTGAACACTGAAGCTTTCTTT. Protein product: CSVRTSGLNTEAFF.

The rearrangement joins TRBV2 to TRBJ2-1; TRBD1 agrees at 7 bases. The CDR3 is 14 residues long. Germline V gene sequence: CDR1 SNHLY, CDR2 FYNNEI. Trimming took 6 bases from V and 0 from J; bases not matched to a gene: 2. In DNA form, the CDR3 reads TGTGCCAGCAGGGACAGGAGCTCCTACAATGAGCAGTTCTTC. Residues: CASRDRSSYNEQFF.

CDR3 sequence: CASSYSRAGGGYTF. The CDR3 region has the DNA TGTGCCAGCAGTTACTCGAGAGCAGGGGGCGGCTACACCTTC. V is TRBV6-5 and J is TRBJ1-2; TRBD1 aligns across 8 bases. V was clipped by 0 bases and J by 8 bases; unmatched bases: 5. The CDR3 runs to 14 residues. Germline V gene lookup returns CDR1 MNHEY and CDR2 SVGAGI.

The chain is built from TRBV19 and TRBJ2-3, with TRBD1 matching 8 bases. This CDR3 spans 15 amino acids. CDR1 LNHDA and CDR2 SQIVND come from the germline V gene (reference sequence). Trimming removed 5 bases from V and 2 bases from J; junction bases left unmatched: 6. CDR3 coding DNA: TGTGCCAGTAGTTCCCCAGGGGGCTTCACAGATACGCAGTATTTT. Translated: CASSSPGGFTDTQYF.

This clone appeared once. For the CDR3, the DNA is TGCAGCGTTGAAGCGGGACAGAGCACAGATACGCAGTATTTT. Its protein product is CSVEAGQSTDTQYF. This rearrangement joins TRBV29-1 to TRBJ2-3; 7 positions agree with TRBD1. The length of the CDR3 is 14 residues. The V segment lost 1 base and the J segment 0 bases; nucleotides outside the gene matches: 1. Germline V gene sequence: CDR1 SQVTM, CDR2 ANQGSEA.

This clone was seen just once. The J gene is TRBJ1-2, the V gene TRBV29-1; TRBD1 matches at 12 bases. CDR3 length: 16 amino acids. The ends lost 3 bases at V and 5 bases at J; junction bases unmatched: 10. Germline assignment: CDR1 SQVTM and CDR2 ANQGSEA. Here the CDR3 reads CSVDLRGQGAQYGYTF. The DNA of the CDR3 is TGCAGCGTTGATTTGAGGGGACAGGGGGCGCAGTATGGCTACACCTTC.

The rearrangement links TRBV18 to TRBJ2-7; the D is unclear. In germline, CDR1 is KGHSH, CDR2 LQKENI. Trimming removed 3 bases from V and 2 bases from J, with 11 bases in between. The CDR3 covers 14 residues. The CDR3 loop is CASSPLDGPYEQYF. CDR3 nucleotide sequence: TGTGCCAGCTCACCCCTGGACGGTCCCTACGAGCAGTACTTC.

Comment on this clone: Other DNA sequences in the sample encode the same CDR3. The gene calls are TRBV5-1 and TRBJ2-6; D gene unclear. Germline V lookup: CDR1 SGHRS, CDR2 YFSETQ. V dropped 2 bases and J dropped 1 base, with 7 bases sitting between them. The CDR3 contains 15 residues. DNA for the CDR3: TGCGCCAGCAGCTTAGGGCCGTCTGGGGCCAACGTCCTGACTTTC. Amino acid sequence: CASSLGPSGANVLTF.

The V and J genes are TRBV5-1 and TRBJ2-7; D is unresolved. In germline, CDR1 is SGHRS, CDR2 YFSETQ. V gave up 0 bases and J gave up 2 bases, with 9 bases separating them. The CDR3 covers 14 residues. The CDR3 sequence is CASSLEATTYEQYF. The CDR3 bases are TGCGCCAGCAGCTTGGAGGCCACCACCTACGAGCAGTACTTC.

The chain combines TRBV19 with TRBJ2-5; D not resolved. Per the germline V gene, CDR1 is LNHDA and CDR2 is SQIVND (reference sequence). The CDR3 totals 11 residues. Trimming removed 4 bases from V and 1 base from J, with 1 base in between. CDR3 sequence: CASSTQETQYF. CDR3 coding DNA: TGTGCCAGTAGTACCCAAGAGACCCAGTACTTC.

The chain is built from TRBV15 and TRBJ2-5, with a tentative D call TRBD2 (7 bases). The CDR3 extends over 16 amino acids. Germline CDR1 is LNHNV and CDR2 is YYDKDF (reference sequence). The ends were cut back, 5 bases at V and 2 bases at J, with 18 bases in the middle. DNA for the CDR3: TGTGCCACCAGCGGAGGGGGGGCGGGCAGACAAGAGACCCAGTACTTC. This encodes CATSGGGAGRQETQYF.

V is TRBV19 and J is TRBJ2-2; D is tentatively TRBD1 or TRBD2 (5 bases each). The germline V gene encodes CDR1 LNHDA and CDR2 SQIVND (reference sequence). The V gene lost 10 bases and the J gene lost 6 bases, with 21 bases spanning the gap. The CDR3 spans 15 residues. This chain's CDR3 is CAIRDPRGVPGELFF. The DNA for the CDR3 is TGTGCCATTCGGGATCCCCGAGGGGTGCCCGGGGAGCTGTTTTTT.

This chain connects TRBV7-9 to TRBJ2-3; D perhaps matches TRBD1 (6 bases). V was trimmed by 2 bases and J by 0 bases, leaving 15 bases between them. The CDR3 has 17 residues. Germline values: CDR1 SEHNR, CDR2 FQNEAQ (reference sequence). The CDR3 loop reads CASSLRLGGRSTDTQYF. In DNA form, the CDR3 reads TGTGCCAGCAGCTTACGGCTAGGGGGACGGAGCACAGATACGCAGTATTTT.

As to this clone: One end of the junction fails to match germline, which may point to a read error. The gene calls are TRBV2 and TRBJ1-1, with no clear D. This CDR3 is 12 amino acids long. Germline V lookup: CDR1 SNHLY, CDR2 FYNNEI. CDR3 in amino acids: CASSVRLAEWEF. DNA of the CDR3: TGTGCCAGCAGTGTTCGCCTCGCGGAATGGGAGTTT.

The chain has TRBV7-2 and TRBJ2-7; D may be TRBD1 (5 bases). CDR3 length: 15 residues. Trimming stripped 7 bases from V and 1 base from J, with 17 bases between. Germline CDR1 reads SGHTA; CDR2 reads FQGNSA. This CDR3 is CASKEGVGPSYEQYF. Here the CDR3 DNA reads TGTGCCAGCAAGGAAGGGGTGGGCCCTTCCTACGAGCAGTACTTC.

The gene calls are TRBV30 and TRBJ2-5; 7 bases map to TRBD2. The junction had 5 bases not matched to a gene; V was cut back by 0 bases and J by 7 bases. CDR3 length: 13 residues. Germline lookup yields CDR1 GTSNPN and CDR2 SVGIG (reference sequence). The DNA of the CDR3 is TGTGCCTGGAGTGTACGGGGGGAACCGACCCAGTACTTC. Translation gives CAWSVRGEPTQYF.

J is TRBJ2-5 and V is TRBV5-1; possibly TRBD1 for D (5 bases). Per the germline V gene, CDR1 is SGHRS and CDR2 is YFSETQ. This CDR3 has 15 amino acids. The V end was cut by 4 bases, the J end by 2 bases, with 15 bases between. The CDR3, as DNA: TGCGCCAGCAGCCAAATTACAGGCACACAAGAGACCCAGTACTTC. This encodes CASSQITGTQETQYF. Variable domain in full (rest from reference TRBV5-1 and TRBJ2-5): KAGVTQTPRYLIKTRGQQVTLSCSPISGHRSVSWYQQTPGQGLQFLFEYFSETQRNKGNFPGRFSGRQFSNSRSEMNVSTLELGDSALYLCASSQITGTQETQYFGPGTRLLVL.

The V call is TRBV11-1, the J call TRBJ2-2; tentative D call: TRBD1 (6 bases). Trimming took 4 bases from V and 0 from J, leaving 12 bases between them. The CDR3 sequence is 16 residues long. The V gene's germline CDR1 is SGHAT and CDR2 FQDESV (reference sequence). This CDR3 reads CASSSRQATNTGELFF. Written as DNA, the CDR3 is TGTGCCAGCAGCTCCCGACAGGCTACGAACACCGGGGAGCTGTTTTTT.

The chain joins TRBV5-4 to TRBJ2-3; TRBD2 matches at 8 bases. Germline V gene data show CDR1 as SGHNT and CDR2 as YYREEE (reference sequence). The CDR3 covers 16 residues. Unmatched junction bases numbered 11, after V lost 4 bases and J lost 4 bases. The CDR3 region has the DNA TGTGCCAGCAGCCCGGGGGTAGCGGGAAGGGCAGATACGCAGTATTTT. Its translation is CASSPGVAGRADTQYF.

The chain couples TRBV6-5 to TRBJ2-1; 9 bases are shared with TRBD1. The CDR3 spans 15 residues. Germline-derived CDR1 and CDR2 are MNHEY and SVGAGI. V lost 2 bases to trimming and J lost 7 bases; unmatched junction nucleotides: 6. CDR3 coding DNA: TGTGCCAGCAGTTACCGGAGGACAGGGGATAATGAGCAGTTCTTC. Amino acid sequence: CASSYRRTGDNEQFF.

This chain joins TRBV7-3 and TRBJ2-7; 14 bases line up with TRBD2. The germline V gene has CDR1 SGHTA and CDR2 FQGTGA. The CDR3 totals 16 residues. V was pared by 2 bases and J by 4 bases, with 4 bases of the junction left unmatched. CDR3 sequence: CASSLSRTSGGYEQYF. The CDR3 DNA reads as TGTGCCAGCAGCTTATCCCGGACTAGCGGGGGGTACGAGCAGTACTTC.